Sequencing of this TCR beta chain was carried out in a study of shared clonotypes between healthy human individuals. V lost 2 bases and J 5 bases, leaving 12 bases between the germline ends. This CDR3 is built from 14 residues. Per the germline V gene, CDR1 is MNHNY and CDR2 is SVGAGI (reference sequence). Genomic DNA per cell subset filled all wells of several immunoSEQ plates. The method was immunoSEQ multiplex PCR; TCRdb's version includes in-frame clones alone and lacks a portion of them. Here the sample spans 2 million or so clones, over 85% being singletons. Study conclusions and caveats: Clonotype sharing among donors was expected to depend on sequencing depth. Shared clonotypes: about 5.3% naive CD4, around 3.4% naive CD8, about 2.5% memory CD4, roughly 0.4% memory CD8.

Every contributor of samples was a Caucasian grown-up residing in Nashville, Tennessee. As for this clone: Its antigen is as yet unknown.

This chain uses TRBV6-6 with TRBJ1-2; D may be TRBD1 (5 bases). Sample: naive CD4+ T cells sorted from blood. Subset noted: CD45RA+ positively selected. This receptor was taken from a man aged 18 to 35 in good health. CDR3 coding DNA: TGTGCCAGCAGTTACGGGATCGGGGGGTATGGCTACACCTTC. Translation gives CASSYGIGGYGYTF.